The TCR beta chain described here comes from a study of T-cell reconstitution after alpha-beta-depleted transplantation in children. Study results and limitations: About two months after transplant, alpha-beta T cells reportedly came from several hundred expanded graft clones. Diversity and T-cell counts at one year after transplant derived mostly from new T cells.

Molecular barcoding with unique molecular identifiers was used for the TCRbeta library. One entry per CDR3 protein results from TCRdb running MiXCR on the PCR reads. The table lists 780,000 or so distinct CDR3 sequences, less than 20% of them singletons. This clonotype was counted only a few times. The target antigen is unknown. Germline assignment: CDR1 DFQATT and CDR2 SNEGSKA (reference sequence). CDR3 length: 13 residues. Between the trimmed V and J ends, which lost 4 bases and 7 bases, there was a span of 16 bases. The sequenced sample was PBMCs, mostly from graft donor cells, obtained 360 days after TCRalphabeta/CD19-depleted stem cell transplant. The rearrangement uses TRBV20-1 and TRBJ2-5; D might be TRBD2 (6 bases). The clonotype was recovered from a male patient younger than 18 who had a stem cell transplant for acute lymphoblastic leukemia, so the T cells may come from the graft donor. The CDR3 is CSAIRESSRTQYF. The CDR3 DNA follows: TGCAGTGCTATTCGGGAGTCCTCGAGGACCCAGTACTTC.